This T cell receptor beta chain was documented in a study of T cells after yellow fever vaccination. General study results and limits: Booster samples showed a return of most primary-vaccination clones (approximately 96% CD4, around 88% CD8).

The sample holds a few counts of this clonotype. Its specificity is unknown. Using its own MiXCR run on the 5' RACE reads, TCRdb lists one record per CDR3 protein. The sample consists of 200,000 to 300,000 distinct CDR3 sequences, approximately 6.7% of them appearing once. Germline values: CDR1 DFQATT, CDR2 SNEGSKA (reference sequence). This CDR3 region has 13 residues. Trimming shortened V by 2 bases and J by 3 bases, and 8 bases separated the two germline ends. The chain employs TRBV20-1 and TRBJ1-3, with a weak D call TRBD1 (5 bases). The starting material was CD4+ T cells sorted from PBMCs, obtained on the day of the yellow fever booster vaccination. The TCR comes from a man aged 25-45 years who received the YFV17D yellow fever vaccine. The CDR3: CSARRGFGNTIYF. The CDR3 region has the DNA TGCAGTGCTAGACGGGGGTTTGGAAACACCATATATTTT.